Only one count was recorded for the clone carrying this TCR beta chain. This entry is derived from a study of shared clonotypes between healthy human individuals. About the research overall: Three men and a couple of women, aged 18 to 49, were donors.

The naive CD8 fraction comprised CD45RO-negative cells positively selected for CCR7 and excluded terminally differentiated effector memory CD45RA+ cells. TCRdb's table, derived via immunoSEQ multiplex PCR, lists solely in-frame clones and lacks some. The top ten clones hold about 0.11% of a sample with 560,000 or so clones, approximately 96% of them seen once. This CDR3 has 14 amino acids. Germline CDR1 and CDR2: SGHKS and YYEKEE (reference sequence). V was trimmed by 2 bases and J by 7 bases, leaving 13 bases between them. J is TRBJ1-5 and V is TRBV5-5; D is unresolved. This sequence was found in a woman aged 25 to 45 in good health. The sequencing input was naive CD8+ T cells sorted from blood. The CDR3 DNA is TGTGCCAGCAGCTTCGGCCTGGGAGACCAGCCCCAGCATTTT. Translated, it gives CASSFGLGDQPQHF.